The rows below give T cell receptor beta chains drawn from one sample of a study of metastatic and nonmetastatic thyroid tumors. Through MiXCR, TCRdb re-clonotyped the PCR reads. Of approximately 31,000 clones listed, roughly 20% are singletons. Sequences were obtained from blood. Receptors were obtained from a female donor with papillary thyroid cancer or a benign thyroid nodule (not recorded which). Some clones in this sample may be carry-over from other donors' samples. Both conserved end residues are part of each CDR3. Each record gives: D gene, clone size, J gene, V gene, CDR3 protein, CDR3 DNA. A D gene is named only where the DNA matches it firmly. Only part of the rows carry a size: once, few, many, or a class if the clone is expanded.

d_gene: .; abundance: many; j_gene: TRBJ1-2; v_gene: TRBV5-1; CDR3aa: CASSFSRPAGIKGGYGYTF; CDR3nt: TGCGCCAGCAGCTTTTCTCGGCCCGCCGGGATCAAGGGAGGCTATGGCTACACCTTC
d_gene: .; abundance: many; j_gene: TRBJ2-3; v_gene: TRBV7-2; CDR3aa: CASSYMQKDTQYF; CDR3nt: TGTGCCAGCAGTTACATGCAAAAAGATACGCAGTATTTT
d_gene: TRBD1; abundance: many; j_gene: TRBJ1-2; v_gene: TRBV5-6; CDR3aa: CASSLRTGFNYGYTF; CDR3nt: TGTGCCAGCAGCTTAAGGACAGGCTTTAACTATGGCTACACCTTC
d_gene: .; abundance: medium-sized; j_gene: TRBJ2-1; v_gene: TRBV6-2/TRBV6-3; CDR3aa: CASIGRAKAWNEQFF; CDR3nt: TGTGCCAGCATTGGCAGGGCTAAGGCGTGGAATGAGCAGTTCTTC
d_gene: .; abundance: many; j_gene: TRBJ1-5; v_gene: TRBV6-1; CDR3aa: CASSSYGSNQPQHF; CDR3nt: TGTGCCAGCAGTTCCTACGGTAGCAATCAGCCCCAGCATTTT
d_gene: .; abundance: many; j_gene: TRBJ2-5; v_gene: TRBV6-2/TRBV6-3; CDR3aa: CASSYDEKETQYF; CDR3nt: TGTGCCAGCAGTTACGACGAAAAAGAGACCCAGTACTTC
d_gene: .; abundance: few; j_gene: TRBJ1-5; v_gene: TRBV6-1; CDR3aa: CASSPGRLPLGQPQHF; CDR3nt: TGTGCCAGCAGTCCAGGACGGCTCCCGTTGGGACAGCCCCAGCATTTT
d_gene: .; abundance: .; j_gene: TRBJ1-5; v_gene: TRBV30; CDR3aa: CAWSPIRDSNQPQHF; CDR3nt: TGTGCCTGGAGTCCTATCAGGGATAGCAATCAGCCCCAGCATTTT
d_gene: .; abundance: many; j_gene: TRBJ1-2; v_gene: TRBV29-1; CDR3aa: CSVEEGGGAYGYTF; CDR3nt: TGCAGCGTTGAAGAAGGGGGAGGGGCCTATGGCTACACCTTC
d_gene: .; abundance: few; j_gene: TRBJ2-2; v_gene: TRBV6-1; CDR3aa: CASSRGLLNTGELFF; CDR3nt: TGTGCCAGCAGCCGGGGACTTCTGAACACCGGGGAGCTGTTTTTT
d_gene: .; abundance: many; j_gene: TRBJ1-4; v_gene: TRBV19; CDR3aa: CATRTGHEKLFF; CDR3nt: TGTGCCACCAGAACAGGGCATGAAAAACTGTTTTTT
d_gene: TRBD1; abundance: .; j_gene: TRBJ2-7; v_gene: TRBV5-1; CDR3aa: CASSPDRGRYEQYF; CDR3nt: TGCGCCAGCAGCCCTGACAGGGGGCGCTACGAGCAGTACTTC
d_gene: TRBD1; abundance: many; j_gene: TRBJ1-6; v_gene: TRBV25-1; CDR3aa: CASTRTGTTYNSPLHF; CDR3nt: TGTGCCAGCACCCGGACAGGGACCACCTATAATTCACCCCTCCACTTT
d_gene: .; abundance: many; j_gene: TRBJ1-4; v_gene: TRBV19; CDR3aa: CASSTQGSEKLFF; CDR3nt: TGTGCCAGTAGTACCCAGGGTAGTGAAAAACTGTTTTTT
d_gene: TRBD1; abundance: few; j_gene: TRBJ2-3; v_gene: TRBV7-3; CDR3aa: CASSPRGPGDTQYF; CDR3nt: TGTGCCAGCAGCCCCAGGGGGCCGGGAGATACGCAGTATTTT
d_gene: .; abundance: .; j_gene: TRBJ2-2; v_gene: TRBV25-1; CDR3aa: CASSGHREVGELFF; CDR3nt: TGTGCCAGCAGTGGACACAGGGAGGTCGGGGAGCTGTTTTTT
d_gene: .; abundance: .; j_gene: TRBJ2-3; v_gene: TRBV2; CDR3aa: CASSPEHFWGDTQYF; CDR3nt: TGTGCCAGCAGTCCCGAACACTTCTGGGGAGATACGCAGTATTTT
d_gene: .; abundance: many; j_gene: TRBJ1-2; v_gene: TRBV25-1; CDR3aa: CASSDLSRQADGYTF; CDR3nt: TGTGCCAGCAGTGATCTCTCTCGGCAGGCGGACGGCTACACCTTC
d_gene: TRBD2; abundance: many; j_gene: TRBJ2-5; v_gene: TRBV9; CDR3aa: CASTPSGGFQETQYF; CDR3nt: TGTGCCAGCACCCCTAGCGGGGGGTTCCAAGAGACCCAGTACTTC
d_gene: .; abundance: .; j_gene: TRBJ2-7; v_gene: TRBV12-5; CDR3aa: CASGLSRGATYEQYF; CDR3nt: TGTGCTAGTGGTTTGAGTCGAGGGGCAACCTACGAGCAGTACTTC
d_gene: TRBD1; abundance: few; j_gene: TRBJ2-2; v_gene: TRBV6-1; CDR3aa: CASRTRTGDTGELFF; CDR3nt: TGTGCCAGCAGGACGAGGACAGGGGACACCGGGGAGCTGTTTTTT
d_gene: TRBD1; abundance: .; j_gene: TRBJ1-2; v_gene: TRBV7-9; CDR3aa: CASSPPGQEDYGYTF; CDR3nt: TGTGCCAGCAGCCCTCCGGGACAGGAGGACTATGGCTACACCTTC
d_gene: .; abundance: .; j_gene: TRBJ1-6; v_gene: TRBV28; CDR3aa: CASSSTPPEYSPLHF; CDR3nt: TGTGCCAGCAGTTCAACCCCGCCGGAGTATTCACCCCTCCACTTT
d_gene: .; abundance: many; j_gene: TRBJ1-4; v_gene: TRBV12-3/TRBV12-4; CDR3aa: CASRGEKLFF; CDR3nt: TGTGCCAGCCGAGGTGAAAAACTGTTTTTT
d_gene: .; abundance: many; j_gene: TRBJ1-5; v_gene: TRBV12-5; CDR3aa: CASASSGTQPQHF; CDR3nt: TGTGCTAGTGCCTCAAGTGGTACTCAGCCCCAGCATTTT